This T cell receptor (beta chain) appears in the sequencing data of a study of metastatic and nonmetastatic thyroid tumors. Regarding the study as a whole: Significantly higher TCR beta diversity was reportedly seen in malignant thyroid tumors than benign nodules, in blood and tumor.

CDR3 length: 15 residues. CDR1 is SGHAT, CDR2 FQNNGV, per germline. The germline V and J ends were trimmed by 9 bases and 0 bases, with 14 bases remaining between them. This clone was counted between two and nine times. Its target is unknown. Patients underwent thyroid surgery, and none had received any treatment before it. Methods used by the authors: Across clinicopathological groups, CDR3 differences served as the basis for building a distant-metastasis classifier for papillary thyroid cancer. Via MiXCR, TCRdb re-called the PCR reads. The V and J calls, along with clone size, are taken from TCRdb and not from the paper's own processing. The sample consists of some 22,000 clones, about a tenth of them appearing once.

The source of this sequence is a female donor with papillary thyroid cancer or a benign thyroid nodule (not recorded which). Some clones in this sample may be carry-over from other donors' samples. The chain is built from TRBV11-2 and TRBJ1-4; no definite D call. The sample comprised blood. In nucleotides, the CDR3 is TGTGCCAGAAGCCAACACATGGCAACTAATGAAAAACTGTTTTTT. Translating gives CARSQHMATNEKLFF.